This T cell receptor (beta chain) was sequenced for a study of radiation and T cells in renal cell carcinoma. Study-level information: Nephrectomy followed 15 Gy stereotactic body radiation by 4 weeks. Study-level results: Top tumor clonotypes rose in blood 2 weeks post-radiation, then contracted.

The time point: baseline pretreatment blood. Treatment in this sample: 15 Gy SBRT to primary tumor, nephrectomy 4 weeks later. The tumor was a clear cell renal cell carcinoma. V dropped 6 bases and J dropped 2 bases, with 11 bases sitting between them. CDR3 length equals 14 residues. Looked up from germline, CDR1 is MNHEY and CDR2 is SMNVEV (reference sequence). Notes on this clone: Its antigen remains unidentified.

Sequencing was performed with immunoSEQ multiplex PCR; in TCRdb, only in-frame clones are kept and a portion is missing. The data contain 87,000 or so clones, about 86% of them singletons. Sequencing used blood, obtained from a patient whose treatment included radiotherapy and nephrectomy. This TCR derives from a man in his fifties with renal cell carcinoma. J is TRBJ2-4 and V is TRBV27; perhaps TRBD2 as D (7 bases). This CDR3 is CASRRGGTKNIQYF. CDR3 sequence (DNA): TGTGCCAGCAGAAGGGGGGGGACCAAAAACATTCAGTACTTC.